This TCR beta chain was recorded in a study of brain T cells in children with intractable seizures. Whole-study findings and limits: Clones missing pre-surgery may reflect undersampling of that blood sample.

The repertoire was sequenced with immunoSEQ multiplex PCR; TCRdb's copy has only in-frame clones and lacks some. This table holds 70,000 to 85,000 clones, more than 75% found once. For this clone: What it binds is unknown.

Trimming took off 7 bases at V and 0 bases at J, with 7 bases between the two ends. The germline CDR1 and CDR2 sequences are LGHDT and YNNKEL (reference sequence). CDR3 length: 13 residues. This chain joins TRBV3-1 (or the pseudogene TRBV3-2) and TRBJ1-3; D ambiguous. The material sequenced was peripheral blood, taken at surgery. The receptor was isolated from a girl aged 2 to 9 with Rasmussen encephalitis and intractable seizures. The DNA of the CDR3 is TGTGCCAGCACAGTTAGCTCTGGAAACACCATATATTTT. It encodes CASTVSSGNTIYF.